In its sample, the clone carrying this T cell receptor beta chain was seen a few times. This sample is part of a study of follicular helper T cells after annual influenza vaccination. Time point in this sample: 2015-2016 season, 7 days after influenza vaccination. V was pared by 4 bases and J by 3 bases, with 6 bases of the junction left unmatched. The CDR3 loop spans 13 amino acids. The germline V gene encodes CDR1 GTSNPN and CDR2 SVGIG (reference sequence). Repertoires were generated with immunoSEQ multiplex PCR, while TCRdb's copy carries only in-frame clones and drops some. The sample has 8,500 to 11,000 clones; approximately 82% are singletons.

The J gene is TRBJ2-7, the V gene TRBV30; 7 bases fit TRBD1. Sequencing was performed on CXCR5- memory CD4+ T cells sorted from blood, taken 7 days after influenza vaccination. The source is an adult who received the influenza vaccine. CDR3: CAWTGQAYYEQYF. The DNA for the CDR3 is TGTGCCTGGACCGGACAGGCATACTACGAGCAGTACTTC.